This entry lists 3 T cell receptor beta chains sequenced from one sample in a study of blood T cell repertoires in COVID-19. Data came from immunoSEQ multiplex PCR; TCRdb stores just in-frame clones and leaves some out. The data contain over 120,000 clones, 75% to 85% of them singletons. The specimen sequenced was peripheral blood. The source of these receptors is a woman of 80 years or more with active or convalescent COVID-19.

J is TRBJ1-1 and V is TRBV7-8; a weak D match, TRBD1 (5 bases). The CDR3 runs to 14 residues. The germline gives CDR1 SGHVS, CDR2 FQNEAQ. Trimming shortened V by 1 base and J by 1 base, and 7 bases separated the two germline ends. The CDR3 DNA reads as TGTGCCAGCAGCTTAGAGACAGCGAACACTGAAGCTTTCTTT. Translation gives CASSLETANTEAFF.

The chain couples TRBV30 to TRBJ2-5; a possible D gene is TRBD1 (6 bases). Trimming stripped 0 bases from V and 4 bases from J, with 9 bases between. This CDR3 spans 13 amino acids. Germline CDR1 reads GTSNPN; CDR2 reads SVGIG (reference sequence). CDR3 in amino acids: CAWSVPGAETQYF. As DNA, the CDR3 is TGTGCCTGGAGTGTACCAGGGGCAGAGACCCAGTACTTC.

The rearrangement uses TRBV5-1 and TRBJ2-4; 8 positions match TRBD1. CDR3 size: 14 residues. J was trimmed by 7 bases and V by 0 bases; bases with no gene match: 3. The germline gives CDR1 SGHRS, CDR2 YFSETQ. This CDR3 reads CASSLVQGANIQYF. As DNA, the CDR3 is TGCGCCAGCAGCTTGGTCCAGGGGGCGAACATTCAGTACTTC. Full variable domain (rest looked up from reference TRBV5-1 and TRBJ2-4): KAGVTQTPRYLIKTRGQQVTLSCSPISGHRSVSWYQQTPGQGLQFLFEYFSETQRNKGNFPGRFSGRQFSNSRSEMNVSTLELGDSALYLCASSLVQGANIQYFGAGTRLSVL.